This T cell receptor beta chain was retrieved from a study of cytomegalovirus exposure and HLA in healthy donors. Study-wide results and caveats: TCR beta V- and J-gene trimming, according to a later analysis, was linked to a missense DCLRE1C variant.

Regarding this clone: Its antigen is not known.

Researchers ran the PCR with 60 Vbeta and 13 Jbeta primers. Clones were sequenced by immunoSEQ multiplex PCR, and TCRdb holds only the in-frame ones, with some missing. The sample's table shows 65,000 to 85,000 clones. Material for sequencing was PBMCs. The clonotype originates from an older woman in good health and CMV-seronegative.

The CDR3 DNA follows: TGTGCCACCAGCAGGTCGGGACTGAACACCGGGGAGCTGTTTTTT. Translated: CATSRSGLNTGELFF. The rearrangement uses TRBV15 and TRBJ2-2, with a tentative D call TRBD2 (6 bases). The germline V and J ends were trimmed by 3 bases and 1 base, with 9 bases remaining between them. CDR1 LNHNV and CDR2 YYDKDF come from the germline V gene (reference sequence). This CDR3 is built from 15 residues.